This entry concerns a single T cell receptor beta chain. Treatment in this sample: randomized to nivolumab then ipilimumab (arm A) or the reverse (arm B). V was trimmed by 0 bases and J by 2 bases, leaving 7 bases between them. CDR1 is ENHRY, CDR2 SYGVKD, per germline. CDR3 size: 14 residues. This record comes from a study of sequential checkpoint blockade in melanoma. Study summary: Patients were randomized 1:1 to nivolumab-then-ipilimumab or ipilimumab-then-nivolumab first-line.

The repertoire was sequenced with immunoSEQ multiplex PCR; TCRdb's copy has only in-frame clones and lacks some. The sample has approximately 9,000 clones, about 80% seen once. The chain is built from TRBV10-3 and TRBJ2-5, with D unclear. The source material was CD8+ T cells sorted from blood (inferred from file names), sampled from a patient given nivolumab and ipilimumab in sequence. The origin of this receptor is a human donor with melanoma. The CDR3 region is CAISESGKQETQYF. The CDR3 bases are TGTGCCATCAGTGAGTCCGGTAAACAAGAGACCCAGTACTTC.